This TCR beta chain was obtained from a study of T cell responses to AZD1222 COVID-19 vaccine. Whole-study findings and limits: Reportedly, nearly half the spike-specific TCRs target unmutated variant regions. Spike-wide coverage was observed for vaccine-associated CD4 TCRs, with dominant responses at 160-218 and 743-854. Clonal diversity was possibly underestimated; the donors were predominantly white British and more often female.

To note about this clone: The target antigen is unknown.

The repertoire was sequenced with immunoSEQ multiplex PCR; TCRdb's copy has only in-frame clones and lacks some. The sample has approximately 200,000 clones, approximately 90% seen once. V lost 6 bases, J lost 0 bases, and 14 bases stayed unmatched. The CDR3 is made up of 19 amino acids. Per the germline V gene, CDR1 is MDHEN and CDR2 is SYDVKM. The material sequenced was peripheral blood, taken 28 days after the second AZD1222 dose. This sequence originates from an adult who received the AZD1222 COVID-19 vaccine. The chain has TRBV28 and TRBJ2-4; 10 bases align to TRBD1. The CDR3 sequence: CASSPIPRTGGLAKNIQYF. The CDR3, as DNA: TGTGCCAGCAGCCCTATCCCACGGACAGGGGGACTAGCCAAAAACATTCAGTACTTC.